The 7 T cell receptor beta chains reported below all come from one sample, sequenced in a study of T cells in Graves' hyperthyroidism and ophthalmopathy. TCR beta CDR3 regions were amplified from RNA transcripts. The TCR CDR3 first-round RT-PCR relied on the HTBI primer set. TCRdb used MiXCR to reprocess the multiplex PCR reads, holding one entry per CDR3 protein. The sample holds under 650,000 distinct CDR3 sequences, around 15% seen once. The sequencing input was blood. The receptors originated from a woman in her twenties or thirties with Graves' hyperthyroidism.

This clonotype was observed a handful of times. The V gene is TRBV10-3, the J gene TRBJ2-7, with a tentative D call TRBD1 (6 bases). This CDR3 spans 13 amino acids. Germline CDR1 reads ENHRY; CDR2 reads SYGVKD. V lost 6 bases to trimming and J lost 9 bases, with 18 bases between them. Here the CDR3 reads CAIRELPGHPQYF. Here the CDR3 DNA reads TGTGCCATCAGAGAACTACCGGGACATCCGCAGTACTTC.

About this clonotype: It may be a read error: a sequence one base away is much more abundant. This rearrangement joins TRBV11-3 to TRBJ2-7, with D perhaps matching TRBD1 or TRBD2 (6 bases each). CDR1 and CDR2 (germline): SGHNT, YENEEA. The CDR3 is 13 residues long. The DNA of the CDR3 is TGTGCCAGCGGCTTAGCCGGGGGCAGAGAGCAGTACTTC. The encoded protein is CASGLAGGREQYF.

On this clonotype itself: Possible read error: a much larger clone is one base away. The rearrangement joins TRBV28 to TRBJ1-1, with D unclear. Per the germline V gene, CDR1 is MDHEN and CDR2 is SYDVKM. This CDR3 has 13 residues. V was cut by 6 bases and J by 9 bases, with 17 bases left in between. The CDR3 is CASSRETTSQAFF. The CDR3, as DNA: TGTGCCAGCAGCCGGGAAACGACTTCCCAAGCTTTCTTT.

About this clonotype itself: It may be a read error: a sequence one base away is much more abundant. J is TRBJ2-7 and V is TRBV28; 7 nucleotides agree with TRBD2. Germline CDR1 MDHEN, CDR2 SYDVKM. V shed 5 bases, J shed 1 base, and the junction held 8 bases outside the gene matches. CDR3 length: 15 amino acids. The CDR3: CASSDGGGGSYEQYF. CDR3 in DNA: TGTGCCAGCAGTGATGGGGGGGGGGGGTCCTACGAGCAGTACTTC.

This clonotype was observed many times. J is TRBJ2-5 and V is TRBV11-2; possibly TRBD1 or TRBD2 for D (5 bases each). Trimming pared 5 bases from V and 9 bases from J, leaving 10 bases between. Looked up from germline, CDR1 is SGHAT and CDR2 is FQNNGV. This CDR3 is built from 11 residues. CDR3 DNA: TGTGCCAGCAGCCCAGGGACGGCCCAGTACTTC. Translated, it gives CASSPGTAQYF.

Concerning this clonotype: This may stem from a read error, because a much larger clone lies one nucleotide away. The chain uses TRBV10-3 and TRBJ1-1, with D possibly matching TRBD1 (6 bases). Germline CDR1 and CDR2: ENHRY and SYGVKD. The CDR3 totals 15 residues. The CDR3 bases are TGTGCCATCAATCCGGACAACCTCCGGGACACTGGAGCTTTCTTT. This gives the protein CAINPDNLRDTGAFF.

This clonotype was picked up many times. This chain joins TRBV28 and TRBJ2-3; D not certain. CDR1 is MDHEN and CDR2 is SYDVKM in the germline V gene. This CDR3 comprises 15 residues. V was cut by 5 bases and J by 0 bases, with 12 bases left in between. Here the CDR3 DNA reads TGTGCCAGCAGTCCCGTGAGTCCCAGCACAGATACGCAGTATTTT. Encoded protein: CASSPVSPSTDTQYF.